This T cell receptor (beta chain) was retrieved from a study of graft-versus-host responses after intestinal transplantation. Looking at the study overall: Every recipient underwent anti-thymocyte globulin induction, then tacrolimus and steroids for two to four years. The study's findings and limits: In patients with graft-donor T cell macrochimerism, allograft graft-versus-host to host-versus-graft clonal ratios were high. Investigators detected GvH clones in recipient marrow, with some emerging earlier in ileum or blood.

In regard to this clone: Its antigen is currently unknown. Other DNA variants within this sample encode the same CDR3.

Only in-frame clones appear in the TCRdb table, and some are missing; sequencing was by immunoSEQ multiplex PCR. The sample consists of some 40,000 clones, roughly nine tenths of them appearing once. The receptor was isolated from a human patient who received an intestinal transplant, so some T cells may come from the graft donor. The material sequenced was PBMCs, taken 524 days after transplant.

The CDR3 DNA sequence: TGTGCCAGCAGCCTAGCGGGACGTTACAATGAGCAGTTCTTC. Residues: CASSLAGRYNEQFF. The V call is TRBV6-1, the J call TRBJ2-1; 9 bases are shared with TRBD2. Germline V CDR1 and CDR2: MNHNS, SASEGT. V lost 6 bases, J lost 4 bases, and 4 bases stayed unmatched. The CDR3 runs to 14 residues.